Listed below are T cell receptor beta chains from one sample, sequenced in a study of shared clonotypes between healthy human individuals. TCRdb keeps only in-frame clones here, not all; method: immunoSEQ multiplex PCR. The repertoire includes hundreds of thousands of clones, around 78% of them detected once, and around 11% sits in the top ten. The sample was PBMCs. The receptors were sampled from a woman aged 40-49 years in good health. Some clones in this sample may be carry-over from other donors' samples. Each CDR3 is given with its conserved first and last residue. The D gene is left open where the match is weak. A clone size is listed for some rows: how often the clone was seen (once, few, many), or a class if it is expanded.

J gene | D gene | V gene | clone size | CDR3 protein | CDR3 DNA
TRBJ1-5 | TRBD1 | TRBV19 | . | CASSIDPTGNQPQHF | TGTGCCAGTAGTATAGATCCGACAGGGAATCAGCCCCAGCATTTT
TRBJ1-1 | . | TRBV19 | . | CASIPARGRWNTEAFF | TGTGCCAGTATCCCGGCAAGGGGAAGGTGGAACACTGAAGCTTTCTTT
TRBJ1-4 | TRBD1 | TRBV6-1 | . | CAGRGDRGEKLFF | TGTGCCGGGCGGGGGGACAGGGGTGAAAAACTGTTTTTT
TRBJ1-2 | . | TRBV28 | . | CASSVATGKVGYTF | TGTGCCAGCAGTGTCGCGACAGGAAAAGTAGGCTACACCTTC
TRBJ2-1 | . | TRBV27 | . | CASSSRGAAKLNEQFF | TGTGCCAGCAGTTCTAGGGGCGCGGCGAAGTTAAATGAGCAGTTCTTC
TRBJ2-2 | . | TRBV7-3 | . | CASSQTNTGELFF | TGTGCCAGCAGCCAGACTAACACCGGGGAGCTGTTTTTT
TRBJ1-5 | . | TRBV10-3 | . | CAISEFQGINQPQHF | TGTGCCATCAGTGAGTTTCAGGGGATTAATCAGCCCCAGCATTTT
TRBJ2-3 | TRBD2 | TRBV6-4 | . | CASSDLGGSTDTQYF | TGTGCCAGCAGTGACCTTGGCGGGAGTACAGATACGCAGTATTTT
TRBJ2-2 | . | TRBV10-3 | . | CAISESKLADTGELFF | TGTGCCATCAGTGAGTCGAAACTAGCAGACACCGGGGAGCTGTTTTTT
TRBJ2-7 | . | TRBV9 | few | CASSVGAKWYEQYF | TGTGCCAGCAGCGTAGGAGCCAAGTGGTACGAGCAGTACTTC
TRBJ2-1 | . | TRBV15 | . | CATSSQSRDEQFF | TGTGCCACCAGCTCCCAAAGCCGGGATGAGCAGTTCTTC
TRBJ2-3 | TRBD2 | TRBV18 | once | CASSPGREHESTDTQYF | TGTGCCAGCTCACCAGGGCGGGAGCACGAAAGTACAGATACGCAGTATTTT
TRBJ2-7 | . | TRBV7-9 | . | CASSPDSLEQYF | TGTGCCAGCAGCCCGGACAGTTTAGAGCAGTACTTC
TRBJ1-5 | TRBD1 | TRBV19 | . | CASRGTGGSNQPQHF | TGTGCCAGTAGGGGGACAGGGGGAAGCAATCAGCCCCAGCATTTT
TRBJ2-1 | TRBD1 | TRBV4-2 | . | CASSLGEDRDLVEQFF | TGTGCCAGCAGCCTAGGAGAGGACAGGGATCTTGTTGAGCAGTTCTTC
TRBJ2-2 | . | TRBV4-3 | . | CASSQDLEPNTGELSF | TGCGCCAGCAGCCAAGATTTAGAGCCCAACACCGGGGAGCTGTCTTTT
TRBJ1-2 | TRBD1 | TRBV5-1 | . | CASSFGPTGGNYGYTF | TGCGCCAGCAGCTTCGGGCCTACAGGGGGCAACTATGGCTACACCTTC
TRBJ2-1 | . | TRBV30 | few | CAWSSGGSSYNEQFF | TGTGCCTGGAGTAGCGGAGGGAGCTCCTACAATGAGCAGTTCTTC
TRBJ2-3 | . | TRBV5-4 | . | CASSHRRGADTQYF | TGTGCCAGCAGCCACAGAAGGGGGGCGGATACGCAGTATTTT
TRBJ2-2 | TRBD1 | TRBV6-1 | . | CASSATGTGDIGELFF | TGTGCCAGCAGTGCGACAGGGACCGGGGACATCGGGGAGCTGTTTTTT
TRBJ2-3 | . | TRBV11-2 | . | CASRTTDTQYF | TGTGCCAGCCGTACGACAGATACGCAGTATTTT
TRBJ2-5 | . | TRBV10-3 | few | CAISESESETQYF | TGTGCCATCAGTGAGTCGGAGTCGGAGACCCAGTACTTC
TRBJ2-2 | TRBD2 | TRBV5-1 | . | CASSLIPSGANTGELFF | TGCGCCAGCAGCTTGATACCTAGCGGGGCGAACACCGGGGAGCTGTTTTTT
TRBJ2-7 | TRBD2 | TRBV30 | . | CARQLAGGYEQYF | TGTGCCAGACAGCTAGCGGGGGGCTACGAGCAGTACTTC
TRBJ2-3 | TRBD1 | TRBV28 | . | CASIPGTGSSGTDTQYF | TGTGCCAGCATTCCAGGGACAGGGTCATCGGGCACAGATACGCAGTATTTT
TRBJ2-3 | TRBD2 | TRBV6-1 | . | CASRRGRDFLDTQYF | TGTGCCAGCAGACGCGGGAGGGACTTTTTAGATACGCAGTATTTT
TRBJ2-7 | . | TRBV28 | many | CASSLEEPGEQYF | TGTGCCAGCAGTTTAGAGGAGCCCGGCGAGCAGTACTTC
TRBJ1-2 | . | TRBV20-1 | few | CSAPSAYGYTF | TGCAGTGCCCCGTCGGCGTATGGCTACACCTTC
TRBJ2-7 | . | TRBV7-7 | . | CASSPDGGYEQYF | TGTGCCAGCAGCCCGGACGGAGGGTACGAGCAGTACTTC
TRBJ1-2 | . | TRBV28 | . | CASRWQRYGYTF | TGTGCCAGCCGGTGGCAGAGATATGGCTACACCTTC
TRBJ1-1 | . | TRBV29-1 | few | CSAEGQGYEAFF | TGCAGCGCTGAGGGGCAGGGTTATGAAGCTTTCTTT
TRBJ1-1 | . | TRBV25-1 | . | CASKGQSASGEAFF | TGTGCCAGCAAAGGACAGAGCGCCTCCGGGGAAGCTTTCTTT
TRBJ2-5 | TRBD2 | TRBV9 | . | CASSVSGKETQYF | TGTGCCAGCAGCGTTAGCGGGAAAGAGACCCAGTACTTC
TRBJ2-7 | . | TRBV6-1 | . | CASSESRSYEQYF | TGTGCCAGCAGTGAGAGTCGTTCCTACGAGCAGTACTTC
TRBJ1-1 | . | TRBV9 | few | CASSVAGGSFTEAFF | TGTGCCAGCAGCGTAGCTGGGGGTTCCTTCACTGAAGCTTTCTTT
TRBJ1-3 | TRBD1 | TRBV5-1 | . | CASSSLSPGTGVGNTIYF | TGCGCCAGCAGCTCCCTAAGTCCCGGGACAGGGGTTGGAAACACCATATATTTT
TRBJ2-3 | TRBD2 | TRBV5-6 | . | CASSQLTSGRDPSTDTQYF | TGTGCCAGCAGCCAACTGACTAGCGGGAGGGATCCTAGCACAGATACGCAGTATTTT
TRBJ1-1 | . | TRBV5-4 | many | CASSPGQNTEAFF | TGTGCCAGCAGCCCAGGACAGAACACTGAAGCTTTCTTT
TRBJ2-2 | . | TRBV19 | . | CASSGFTGELFF | TGTGCCAGTTCAGGGTTCACCGGGGAGCTGTTTTTT
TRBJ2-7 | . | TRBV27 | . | CASSLVSTYEQYF | TGTGCCAGCAGTTTAGTTAGCACCTACGAGCAGTACTTC
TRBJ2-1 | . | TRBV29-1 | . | CSVERIYINEQFF | TGCAGCGTTGAGAGGATTTACATCAATGAGCAGTTCTTC
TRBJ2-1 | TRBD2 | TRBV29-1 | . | CSARLAGGHNEQFF | TGCAGCGCGCGACTAGCGGGAGGCCACAATGAGCAGTTCTTC
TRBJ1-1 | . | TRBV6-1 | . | CASSVTRLNTEAFF | TGTGCCAGCAGTGTGACACGGCTGAACACTGAAGCTTTCTTT
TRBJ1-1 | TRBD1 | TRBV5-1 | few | CASSFAGGDTEAFF | TGCGCCAGCAGCTTCGCAGGGGGAGACACTGAAGCTTTCTTT
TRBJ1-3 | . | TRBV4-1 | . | CASSQDGRNTIYF | TGCGCCAGCAGCCAAGACGGGCGTAACACCATATATTTT
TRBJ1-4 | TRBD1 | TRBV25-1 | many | CASRDTGTANEKLFF | TGTGCCAGCAGGGACACCGGGACAGCTAATGAAAAACTGTTTTTT
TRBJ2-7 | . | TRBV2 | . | CASSYTGDSYERYF | TGTGCCAGCAGCTACACCGGGGACTCATACGAGCGGTACTTC
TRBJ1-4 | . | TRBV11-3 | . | CASCCSSFDEKLFF | TGTGCCAGCTGCTGTTCGAGTTTCGATGAAAAACTGTTTTTT
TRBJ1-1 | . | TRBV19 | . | CASIPDRNTEAFF | TGTGCCAGTATACCCGACAGGAACACTGAAGCTTTCTTT
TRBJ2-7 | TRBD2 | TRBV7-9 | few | CASSFLAGRSLGNYEQYF | TGTGCCAGCAGCTTTTTAGCGGGACGAAGCCTAGGGAACTACGAGCAGTACTTC
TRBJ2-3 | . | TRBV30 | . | CAAWGWVSDTQYF | TGTGCCGCGTGGGGGTGGGTCTCAGATACGCAGTATTTT
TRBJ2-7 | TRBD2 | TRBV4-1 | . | CASSQEKREGYEQYF | TGCGCCAGCAGCCAAGAGAAGCGGGAGGGCTACGAGCAGTACTTC
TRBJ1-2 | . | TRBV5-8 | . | CASSLSRNYGYTF | TGTGCCAGCAGCTTAAGTCGGAACTATGGCTACACCTTC
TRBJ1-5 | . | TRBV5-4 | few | CASSLGGPAQPQHF | TGTGCCAGCAGCCTCGGGGGGCCAGCTCAGCCCCAGCATTTT
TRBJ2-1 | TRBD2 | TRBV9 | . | CASSVTAGLADFYNEQFF | TGTGCCAGCAGCGTAACCGCCGGGCTAGCGGATTTCTACAATGAGCAGTTCTTC
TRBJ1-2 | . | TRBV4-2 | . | CASSQVLGYGYTF | TGTGCCAGCAGCCAAGTTTTAGGGTATGGCTACACCTTC